This entry describes one TCR beta chain. The data stem from a study of blood T cell repertoires in COVID-19. Study-level background: Acute and convalescent COVID-19 specimens originated in the United States, Italy and Spain.

Original handling: Reference gene primer amplification yielded estimated nucleated cell counts. Clones were sequenced by immunoSEQ multiplex PCR, and TCRdb holds only the in-frame ones, with some missing. V, J and clone size are those of that table, while D and trimming were read from the DNA. The sample lists 120,000 to 150,000 clones, around 83% occurring once. V shed 1 base and J shed 3 bases, with 14 bases lying between them. The CDR3 contains 16 residues. CDR1 and CDR2 from the germline V gene are LGHNA and YNFKEQ. The clonotype was recovered from a human donor in a cohort sampled during active COVID-19. Sequenced material: peripheral blood. The rearrangement links TRBV4-2 to TRBJ2-3, with D possibly TRBD2 on 6 matching bases. The CDR3 DNA reads TGTGCCAGCAGCCAAGTTTTCCTAGGAGGGACAGATACGCAGTATTTT. Its protein is CASSQVFLGGTDTQYF.